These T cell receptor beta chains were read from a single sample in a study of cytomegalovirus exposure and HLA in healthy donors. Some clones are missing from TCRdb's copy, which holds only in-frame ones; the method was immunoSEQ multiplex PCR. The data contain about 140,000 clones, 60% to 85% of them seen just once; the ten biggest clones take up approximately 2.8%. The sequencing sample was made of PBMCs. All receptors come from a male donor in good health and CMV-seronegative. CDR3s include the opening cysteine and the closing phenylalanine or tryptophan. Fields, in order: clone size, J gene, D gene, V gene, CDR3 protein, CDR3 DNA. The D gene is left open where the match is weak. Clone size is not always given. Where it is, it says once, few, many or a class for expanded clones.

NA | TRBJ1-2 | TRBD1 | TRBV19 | CASVVPGQGPYGYTF | TGTGCCAGTGTTGTCCCGGGACAGGGACCCTATGGCTACACCTTC
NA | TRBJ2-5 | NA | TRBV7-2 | CASSFRLARETQYF | TGTGCCAGCAGCTTCCGGCTAGCGCGAGAGACCCAGTACTTC
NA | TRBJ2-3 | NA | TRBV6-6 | CAIQGGLDTQYF | TGTGCCATCCAGGGGGGTCTGGATACGCAGTATTTT
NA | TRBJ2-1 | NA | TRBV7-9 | CASSLAHGVAHEQFF | TGTGCCAGCAGCTTAGCCCATGGAGTAGCGCATGAGCAGTTCTTC
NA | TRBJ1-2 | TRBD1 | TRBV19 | CASSPQHTGAGDYGYTF | TGTGCCAGTAGTCCGCAACACACAGGGGCCGGGGACTATGGCTACACCTTC
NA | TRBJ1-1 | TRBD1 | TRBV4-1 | CASSQGQRAFF | TGCGCCAGCAGCCAGGGACAGCGAGCTTTCTTT
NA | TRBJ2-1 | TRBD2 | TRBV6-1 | CASSAGTTYNEQFF | TGTGCCAGCAGTGCCGGGACTACCTACAATGAGCAGTTCTTC
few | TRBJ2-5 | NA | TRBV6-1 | CASGTSPETQYF | TGTGCCAGTGGGACTTCCCCCGAGACCCAGTACTTC
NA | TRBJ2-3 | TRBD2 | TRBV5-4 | CASSRRDYPNTDTQYF | TGTGCCAGCAGCCGTCGGGACTACCCGAACACAGATACGCAGTATTTT
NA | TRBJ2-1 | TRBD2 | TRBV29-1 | CSVAGLAGADEQFF | TGCAGCGTAGCGGGCCTAGCGGGGGCGGATGAGCAGTTCTTC
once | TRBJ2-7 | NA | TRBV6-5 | CTAGRSYEQYF | TGTACCGCAGGGAGGTCCTACGAGCAGTACTTC
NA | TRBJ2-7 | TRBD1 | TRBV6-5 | CASSYGQETYEQYF | TGTGCCAGCAGTTACGGACAGGAGACCTACGAGCAGTACTTC
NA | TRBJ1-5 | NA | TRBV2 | CASSFDGDQPQHF | TGTGCCAGCAGTTTTGACGGAGATCAGCCCCAGCATTTT
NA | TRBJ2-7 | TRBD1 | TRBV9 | CASSAGGTGRAQYF | TGTGCCAGCAGCGCAGGGGGGACAGGGAGGGCCCAGTACTTC
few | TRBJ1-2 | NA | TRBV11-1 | CASSPTGFDGYTF | TGTGCCAGCAGCCCGACAGGTTTTGATGGCTACACCTTC
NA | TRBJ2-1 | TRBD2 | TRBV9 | CASSVVASGSYNEQFF | TGTGCCAGCAGCGTAGTGGCTAGCGGGAGTTACAATGAGCAGTTCTTC
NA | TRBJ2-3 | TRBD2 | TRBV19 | CASSLRPSGGADTQYF | TGTGCCAGTAGTTTACGACCTAGCGGGGGGGCAGATACGCAGTATTTT
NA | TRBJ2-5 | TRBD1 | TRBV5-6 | CASSSRSRGLRETQYF | TGTGCCAGCAGTAGCCGGAGCAGGGGGCTTAGAGAGACCCAGTACTTC
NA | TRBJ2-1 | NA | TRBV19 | CASSISRGLYRQFF | TGTGCCAGTAGTATAAGTCGGGGACTCTACCGGCAGTTCTTC
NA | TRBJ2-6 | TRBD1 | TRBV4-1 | CASSQTGGDRVFGANVLTF | TGCGCCAGCAGCCAAACAGGAGGAGACAGGGTGTTTGGGGCCAACGTCCTGACTTTC
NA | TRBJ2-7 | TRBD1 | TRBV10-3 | CAITNGTGVNEQYF | TGTGCCATCACCAACGGGACAGGGGTTAACGAGCAGTACTTC
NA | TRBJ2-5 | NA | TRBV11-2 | CASSRLSISYQETQYF | TGTGCCAGCAGTAGACTCTCTATATCGTACCAAGAGACCCAGTACTTC
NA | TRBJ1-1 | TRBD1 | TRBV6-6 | CASSYSLGQGAFF | TGTGCCAGCAGTTACTCGTTGGGACAGGGGGCTTTCTTT
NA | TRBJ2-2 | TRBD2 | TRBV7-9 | CASSFGTSGNTGELFF | TGTGCCAGCAGCTTCGGGACTAGCGGCAACACCGGGGAGCTGTTTTTT
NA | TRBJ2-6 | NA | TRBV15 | CATFQANVLTF | TGTGCCACCTTCCAAGCCAACGTCCTGACTTTC
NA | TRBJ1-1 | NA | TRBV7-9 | CASSVRQGNTEAFF | TGTGCCAGCAGCGTTCGTCAGGGTAACACTGAAGCTTTCTTT
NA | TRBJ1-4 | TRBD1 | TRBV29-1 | CSVATGGGREKLFF | TGCAGCGTGGCTACAGGGGGCGGTCGGGAAAAACTGTTTTTT
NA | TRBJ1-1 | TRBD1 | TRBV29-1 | CSVAGGAGTEAFF | TGCAGCGTTGCAGGGGGCGCGGGCACTGAAGCTTTCTTT
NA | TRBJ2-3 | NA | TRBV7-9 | CASSPEGGATTDTQYF | TGTGCCAGCAGCCCCGAGGGCGGGGCGACTACAGATACGCAGTATTTT
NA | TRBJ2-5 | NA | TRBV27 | CASSLQGARPAAETQYF | TGTGCCAGCAGTTTACAAGGGGCTAGACCGGCAGCAGAGACCCAGTACTTC
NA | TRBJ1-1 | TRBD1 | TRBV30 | CAAPGQGGLITEAFF | TGTGCCGCACCGGGACAGGGCGGTTTGATAACTGAAGCTTTCTTT
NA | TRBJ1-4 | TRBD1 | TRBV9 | CASPGGANEKLFF | TGTGCCAGCCCAGGGGGAGCTAATGAAAAACTGTTTTTT
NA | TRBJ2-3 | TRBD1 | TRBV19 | CASSKGQGGTDTQYF | TGTGCCAGTAGTAAGGGACAGGGGGGCACAGATACGCAGTATTTT
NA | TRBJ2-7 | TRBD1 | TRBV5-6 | CASSLQGGEQYF | TGTGCCAGCAGCCTACAGGGGGGCGAGCAGTACTTC
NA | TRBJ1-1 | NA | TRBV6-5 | CASGRGGADRAFF | TGTGCCAGCGGCCGCGGGGGCGCGGACAGAGCTTTCTTT
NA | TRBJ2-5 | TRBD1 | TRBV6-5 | CASSSPGTAQETQYF | TGTGCCAGCAGCTCACCAGGGACAGCGCAAGAGACCCAGTACTTC
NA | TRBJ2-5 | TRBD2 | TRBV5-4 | CASSPGTSGGETQYF | TGTGCCAGCAGCCCGGGGACTAGCGGGGGCGAGACCCAGTACTTC
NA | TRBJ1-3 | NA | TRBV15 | CATSWGRNPNSGNTIYF | TGTGCCACCAGCTGGGGGCGAAACCCGAACTCTGGAAACACCATATATTTT
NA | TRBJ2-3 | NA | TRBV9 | CASSVRGPEDTQYF | TGTGCCAGCAGCGTAAGGGGCCCGGAGGATACGCAGTATTTT
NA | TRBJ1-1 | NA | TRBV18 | CASSPLQGYTEAFF | TGTGCCAGCTCACCATTGCAGGGTTACACTGAAGCTTTCTTT
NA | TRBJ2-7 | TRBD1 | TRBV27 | CASSWGTGGYEQYF | TGTGCCAGCAGTTGGGGGACAGGCGGCTACGAGCAGTACTTC
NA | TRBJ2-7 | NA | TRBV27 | CASSQDGAYEQYF | TGTGCCAGCTCACAAGACGGGGCCTACGAGCAGTACTTC
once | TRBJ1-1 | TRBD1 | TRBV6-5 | CATVEGAANEAFF | TGTGCCACCGTCGAGGGGGCAGCGAATGAAGCTTTCTTT
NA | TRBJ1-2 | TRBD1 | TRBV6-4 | CASSEQGGGGYTF | TGTGCCAGCAGTGAACAGGGGGGCGGTGGCTACACCTTC
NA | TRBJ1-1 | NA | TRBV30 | CAWSVLGGVAEAFF | TGTGCCTGGAGTGTCTTGGGGGGGGTGGCTGAAGCTTTCTTT
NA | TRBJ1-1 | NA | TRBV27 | CASSPAWGAEAFF | TGTGCCAGCAGCCCCGCGTGGGGGGCTGAAGCTTTCTTT
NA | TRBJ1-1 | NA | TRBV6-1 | CASSEGVRSTEAFF | TGTGCCAGCAGTGAAGGGGTAAGGAGCACTGAAGCTTTCTTT
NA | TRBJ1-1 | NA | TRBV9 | CASSPPTTSDGTEAFF | TGTGCCAGCAGCCCCCCCACGACGTCCGACGGGACTGAAGCTTTCTTT
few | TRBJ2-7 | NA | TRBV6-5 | CASSYSSGEQYF | TGTGCCAGCAGTTACTCGTCGGGGGAGCAGTACTTC
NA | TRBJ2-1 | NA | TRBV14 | CASSQQAYNEQFF | TGTGCCAGCAGCCAACAGGCTTACAATGAGCAGTTCTTC